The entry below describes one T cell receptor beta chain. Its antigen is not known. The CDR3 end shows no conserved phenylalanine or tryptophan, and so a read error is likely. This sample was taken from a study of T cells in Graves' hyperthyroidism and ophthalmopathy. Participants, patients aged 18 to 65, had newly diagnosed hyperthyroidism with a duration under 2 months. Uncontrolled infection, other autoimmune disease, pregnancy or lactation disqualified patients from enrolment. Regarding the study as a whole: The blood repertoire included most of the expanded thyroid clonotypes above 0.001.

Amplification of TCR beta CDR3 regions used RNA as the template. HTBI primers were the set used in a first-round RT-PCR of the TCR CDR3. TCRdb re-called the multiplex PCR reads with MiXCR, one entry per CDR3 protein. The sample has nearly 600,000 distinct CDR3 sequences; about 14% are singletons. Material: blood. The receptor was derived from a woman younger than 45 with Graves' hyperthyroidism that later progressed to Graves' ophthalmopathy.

CDR3 nucleotides: TGTGCCAAAACAGGGCAGGGAGACACTGAAGCTTTCCTT. Protein product: CAKTGQGDTEAFL. The chain has TRBV2 and TRBJ1-1; a possible D gene is TRBD1 (6 bases). Trimming took 10 bases from V and 3 from J, leaving 15 bases between them. The V gene's germline CDR1 is SNHLY and CDR2 FYNNEI. The CDR3 has 13 amino acids.